This T cell receptor beta chain was found in a study of tumor and adjacent non-tumor tissue in lung cancer. Study-level background: Patients comprised 12 adenocarcinoma, a couple of squamous cell carcinoma and 1 small cell lung cancer.

RNA was extracted from bulk tissue without any cell sorting. More than 3 cm separated this lung sample from the edge of the tumor. Findings and limits, study-wide: Higher tumor TCR diversity was associated with shorter survival. TCR diversity was significantly greater in tumor than normal lung tissue.

Of note for this clonotype: What it binds is unknown. A read error may produce the germline difference seen at one junction end.

The library came from three nested PCR rounds adapted from ARM-PCR protocols. TCRdb re-analysed the multiplex PCR reads in MiXCR, keeping a single row per CDR3 protein. Of more than 85,000 distinct CDR3 sequences in the sample, 60% to 65% were seen once. This CDR3 has 13 amino acids. Germline V CDR1 and CDR2: SGHAT, FQNNGV. This chain connects TRBV11-2 to TRBJ1-1; D gene uncertain. The sequencing input was distant non-tumor lung tissue. This TCR derives from a man aged 60 to 69 with non-small cell lung cancer. The CDR3 loop reads CASSARMNAEAFF. The CDR3 nucleotides are TGTGCCAGCAGCGCCCGGATGAACGCTGAAGCTTTCTTT.